What follows describes a single T cell receptor beta chain. Its antigen is unknown. The germline gene is not matched at one end of the junction; a read error may be the cause. Germline values: CDR1 SEHNR, CDR2 FQNEAQ (reference sequence). There are 14 residues in the CDR3. Sequence data for DNA of cultured CD4+ T cells were generated by the Oncomine TCR Beta short-read assay. A single record per CDR3 protein comes from TCRdb applying MiXCR to the PCR reads. The sample lists 9,500 to 15,000 distinct CDR3 sequences, 45% to 60% occurring once. Specified treatment: roughly nine-day PBMC culture with coronavirus spike peptide pools or control peptides (ViraFEST assay). Peptide pool stimulation in ViraFEST expanded antigen-specific T cells, whose TCRs were then sequenced. The data derive from a study of vaccination and CD4 T cells after COVID-19. About the study: The convalescent group had six males, four females, seven Caucasians, two Asians, one multiracial. Treatment of control cultures consisted of a CEFX pool, an HIV-1 Nef pool, or no peptide.

The rearrangement links TRBV7-9 to TRBJ1-6; TRBD1 matches 7 bases. The source of this sequence is a human donor with COVID-19. Here the sequenced sample was cultured CD4+ T cells from blood, taken after SARS-CoV-2 vaccination. CDR3 bases: TGTGCCAGCAGCTCTCAGGGGGTGAATTCACTCCTCCACTTT. Its protein product is CASSSQGVNSLLHF.